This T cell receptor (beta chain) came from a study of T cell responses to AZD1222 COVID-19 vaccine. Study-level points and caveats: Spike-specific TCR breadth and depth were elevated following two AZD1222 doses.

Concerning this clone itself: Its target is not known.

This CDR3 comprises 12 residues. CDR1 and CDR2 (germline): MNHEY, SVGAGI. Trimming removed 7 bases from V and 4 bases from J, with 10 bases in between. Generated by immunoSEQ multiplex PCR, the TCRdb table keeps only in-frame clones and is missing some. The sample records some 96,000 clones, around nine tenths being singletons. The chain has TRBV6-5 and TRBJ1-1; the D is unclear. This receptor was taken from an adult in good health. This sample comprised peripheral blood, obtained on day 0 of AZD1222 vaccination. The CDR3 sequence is CASNSVGTEAFF. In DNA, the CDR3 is TGTGCCAGCAATTCCGTTGGCACTGAAGCTTTCTTT.